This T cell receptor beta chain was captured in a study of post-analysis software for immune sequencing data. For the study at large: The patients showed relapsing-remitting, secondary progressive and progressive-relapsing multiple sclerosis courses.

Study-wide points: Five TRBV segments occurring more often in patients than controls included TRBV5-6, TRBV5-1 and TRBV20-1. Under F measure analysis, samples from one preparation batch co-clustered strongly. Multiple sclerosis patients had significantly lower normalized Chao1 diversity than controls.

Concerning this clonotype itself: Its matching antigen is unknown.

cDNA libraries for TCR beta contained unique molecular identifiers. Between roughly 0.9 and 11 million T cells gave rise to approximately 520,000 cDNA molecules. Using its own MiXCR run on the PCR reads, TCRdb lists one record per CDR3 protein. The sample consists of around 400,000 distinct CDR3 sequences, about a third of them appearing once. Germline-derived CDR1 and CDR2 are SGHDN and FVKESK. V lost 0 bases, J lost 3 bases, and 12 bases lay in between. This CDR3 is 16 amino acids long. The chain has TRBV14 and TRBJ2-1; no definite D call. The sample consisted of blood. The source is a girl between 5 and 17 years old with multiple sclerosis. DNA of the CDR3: TGTGCCAGCAGCCAAGAAATTAGGCTCCTCTACAATGAGCAGTTCTTC. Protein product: CASSQEIRLLYNEQFF.